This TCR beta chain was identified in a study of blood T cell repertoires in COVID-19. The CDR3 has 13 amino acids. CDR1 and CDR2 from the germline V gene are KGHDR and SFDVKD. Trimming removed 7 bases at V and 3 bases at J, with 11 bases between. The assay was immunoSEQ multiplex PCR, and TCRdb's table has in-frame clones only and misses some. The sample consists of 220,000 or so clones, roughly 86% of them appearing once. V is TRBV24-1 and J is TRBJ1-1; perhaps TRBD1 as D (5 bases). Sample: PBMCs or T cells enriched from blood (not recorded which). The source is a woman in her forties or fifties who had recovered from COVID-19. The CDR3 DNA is TGTGCCACCAGAGCAACAGGATACACTGAAGCTTTCTTT. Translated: CATRATGYTEAFF.